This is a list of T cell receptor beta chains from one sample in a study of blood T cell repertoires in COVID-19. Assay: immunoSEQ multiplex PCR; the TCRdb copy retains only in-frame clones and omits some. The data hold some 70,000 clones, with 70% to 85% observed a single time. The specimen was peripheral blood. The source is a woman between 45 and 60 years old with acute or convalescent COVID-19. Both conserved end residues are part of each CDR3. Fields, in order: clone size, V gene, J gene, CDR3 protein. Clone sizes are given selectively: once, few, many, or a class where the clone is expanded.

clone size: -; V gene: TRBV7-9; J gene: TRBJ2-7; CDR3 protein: CASSLITGSRRSYEQYF
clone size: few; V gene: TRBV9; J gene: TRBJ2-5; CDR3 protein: CASSKGLHQETQYF
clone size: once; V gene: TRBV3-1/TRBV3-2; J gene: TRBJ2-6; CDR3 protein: CASSLGTTNSGANVLTF
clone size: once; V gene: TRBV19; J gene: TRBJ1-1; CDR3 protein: CASRLTTNTEAFF
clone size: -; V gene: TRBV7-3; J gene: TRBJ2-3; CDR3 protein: CASSLVGASTDTQYF
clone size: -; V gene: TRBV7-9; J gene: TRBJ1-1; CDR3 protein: CASSLQGGTEAFF
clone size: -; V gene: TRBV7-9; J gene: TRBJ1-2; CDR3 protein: CASFQGGPQYGYTF
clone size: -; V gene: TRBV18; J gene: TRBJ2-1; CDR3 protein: CASSPSLAGYSGEQFF
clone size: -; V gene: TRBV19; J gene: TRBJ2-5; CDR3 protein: CASSTETRGLGTQYF
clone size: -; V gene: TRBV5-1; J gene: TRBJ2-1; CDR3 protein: CASSSGLAGVSYNEQFF
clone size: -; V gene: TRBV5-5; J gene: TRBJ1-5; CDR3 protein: CASSFYGVVESNQPQHF
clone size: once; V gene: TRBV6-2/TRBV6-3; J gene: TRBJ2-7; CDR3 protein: CASSPLRQQRHYEQYF